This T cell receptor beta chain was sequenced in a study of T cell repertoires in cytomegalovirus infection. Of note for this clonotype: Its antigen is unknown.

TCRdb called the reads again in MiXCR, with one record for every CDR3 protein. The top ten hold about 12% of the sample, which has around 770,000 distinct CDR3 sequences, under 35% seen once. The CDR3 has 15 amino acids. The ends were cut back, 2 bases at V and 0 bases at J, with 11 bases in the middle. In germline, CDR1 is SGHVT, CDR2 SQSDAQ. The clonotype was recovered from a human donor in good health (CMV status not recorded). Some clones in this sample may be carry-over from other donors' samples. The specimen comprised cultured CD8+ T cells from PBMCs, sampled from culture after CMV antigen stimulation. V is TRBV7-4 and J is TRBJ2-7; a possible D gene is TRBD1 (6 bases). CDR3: CASSLRGGSSYEQYV. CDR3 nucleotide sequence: TGTGCCAGCAGCTTAAGAGGGGGAAGCTCCTACGAGCAGTACGTC.